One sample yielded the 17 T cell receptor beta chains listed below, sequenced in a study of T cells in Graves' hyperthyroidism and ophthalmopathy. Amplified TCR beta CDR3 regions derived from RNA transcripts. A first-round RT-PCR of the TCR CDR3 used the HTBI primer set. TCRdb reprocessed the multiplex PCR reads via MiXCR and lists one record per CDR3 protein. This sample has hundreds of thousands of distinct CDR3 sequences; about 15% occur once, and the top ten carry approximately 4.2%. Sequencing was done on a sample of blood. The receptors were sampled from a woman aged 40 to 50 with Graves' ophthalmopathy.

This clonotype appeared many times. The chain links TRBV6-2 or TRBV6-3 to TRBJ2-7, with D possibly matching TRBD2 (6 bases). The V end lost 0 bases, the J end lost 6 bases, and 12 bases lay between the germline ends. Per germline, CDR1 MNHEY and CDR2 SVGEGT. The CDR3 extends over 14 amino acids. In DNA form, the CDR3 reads TGTGCCAGCAGTTACTCCCTCGGGAGCGCCGAGCAGTACTTC. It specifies CASSYSLGSAEQYF.

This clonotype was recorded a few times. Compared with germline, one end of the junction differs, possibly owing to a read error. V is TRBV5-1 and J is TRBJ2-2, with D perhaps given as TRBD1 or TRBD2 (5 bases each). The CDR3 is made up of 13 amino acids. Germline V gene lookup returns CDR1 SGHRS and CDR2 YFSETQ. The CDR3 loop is CASSIGTTGELSF. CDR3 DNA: TGCGCCAGCAGCATTGGGACCACCGGGGAGCTGTCTTTT.

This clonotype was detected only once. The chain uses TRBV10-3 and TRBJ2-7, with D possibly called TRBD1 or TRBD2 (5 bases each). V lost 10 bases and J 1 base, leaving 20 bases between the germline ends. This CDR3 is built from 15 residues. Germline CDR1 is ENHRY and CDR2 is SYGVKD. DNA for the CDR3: TGTGCCACGTCCTTAAGCGGACAACCTTCCTACGAGCAGTACTTC. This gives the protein CATSLSGQPSYEQYF.

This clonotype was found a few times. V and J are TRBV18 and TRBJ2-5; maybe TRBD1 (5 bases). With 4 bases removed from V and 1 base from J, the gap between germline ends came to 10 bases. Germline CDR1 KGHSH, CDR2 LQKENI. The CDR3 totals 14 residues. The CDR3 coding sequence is TGTGCCAGCTCACAATATGACAGCCAAGAGACCCAGTACTTC. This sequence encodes CASSQYDSQETQYF.

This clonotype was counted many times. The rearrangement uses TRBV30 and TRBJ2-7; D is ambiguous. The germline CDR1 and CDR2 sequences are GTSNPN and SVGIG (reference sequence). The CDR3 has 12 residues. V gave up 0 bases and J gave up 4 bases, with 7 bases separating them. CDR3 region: CAWSVQIYEQYF. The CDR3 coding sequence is TGTGCCTGGAGTGTACAGATTTACGAGCAGTACTTC.

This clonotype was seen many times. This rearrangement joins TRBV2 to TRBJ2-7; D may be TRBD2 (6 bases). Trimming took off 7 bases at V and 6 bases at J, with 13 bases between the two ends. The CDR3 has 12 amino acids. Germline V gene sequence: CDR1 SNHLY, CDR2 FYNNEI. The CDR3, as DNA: TGTGCCAGCAACGGGGGAGGAAGCGAGCAGTACTTC. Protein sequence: CASNGGGSEQYF.

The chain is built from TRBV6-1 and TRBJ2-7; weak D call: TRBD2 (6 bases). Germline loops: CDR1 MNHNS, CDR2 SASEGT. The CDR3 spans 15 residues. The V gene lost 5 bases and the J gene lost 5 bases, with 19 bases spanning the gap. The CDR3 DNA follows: TGTGCCAGCAGTCCCTCCGGGGGAGTGTCCCACGAGCAGTACTTC. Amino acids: CASSPSGGVSHEQYF.

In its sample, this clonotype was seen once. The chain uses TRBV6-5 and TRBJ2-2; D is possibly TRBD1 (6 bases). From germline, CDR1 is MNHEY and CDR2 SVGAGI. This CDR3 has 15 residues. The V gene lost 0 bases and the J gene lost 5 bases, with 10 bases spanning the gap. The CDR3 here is CASSYSRRGTGELFF. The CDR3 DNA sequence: TGTGCCAGCAGTTACTCCCGAAGGGGGACCGGGGAGCTGTTTTTT.

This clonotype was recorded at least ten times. The CDR3 spells CASRREDYGYTF. CDR3 DNA sequence: TGTGCCAGCAGAAGGGAGGACTATGGCTACACCTTC. The V and J genes are TRBV28 and TRBJ1-2, with D hard to call. The CDR3 consists of 12 residues. Germline assignment: CDR1 MDHEN and CDR2 SYDVKM. V shed 6 bases and J shed 3 bases, with 8 bases lying between them.

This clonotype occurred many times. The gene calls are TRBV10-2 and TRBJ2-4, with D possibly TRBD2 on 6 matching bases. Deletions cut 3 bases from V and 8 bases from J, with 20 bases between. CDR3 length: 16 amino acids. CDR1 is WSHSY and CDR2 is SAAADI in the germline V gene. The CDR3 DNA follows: TGCGCCAGCAGTGAATTTAGTAGCGGAGGACGGGACATTCAGTACTTC. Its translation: CASSEFSSGGRDIQYF.

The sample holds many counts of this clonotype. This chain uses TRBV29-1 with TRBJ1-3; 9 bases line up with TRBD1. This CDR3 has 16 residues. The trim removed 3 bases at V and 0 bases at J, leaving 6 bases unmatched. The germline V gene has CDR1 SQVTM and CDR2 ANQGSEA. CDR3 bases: TGCAGCGTTGAGTTAACAGGGGGCAACTCTGGAAACACCATATATTTT. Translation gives CSVELTGGNSGNTIYF. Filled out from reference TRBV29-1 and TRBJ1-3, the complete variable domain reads SAVISQKPSRDICQRGTSLTIQCQVDSQVTMMFWYRQQPGQSLTLIATANQGSEATYESGFVIDKFPISRPNLTFSTLTVSNMSPEDSSIYLCSVELTGGNSGNTIYFGEGSWLTVV.

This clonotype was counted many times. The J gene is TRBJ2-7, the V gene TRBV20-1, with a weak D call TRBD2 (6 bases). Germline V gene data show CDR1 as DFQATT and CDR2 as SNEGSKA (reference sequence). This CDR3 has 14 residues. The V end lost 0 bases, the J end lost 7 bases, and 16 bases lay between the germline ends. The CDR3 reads CSARDWRDGREQYF. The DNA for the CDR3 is TGCAGTGCTAGAGATTGGAGGGACGGACGGGAGCAGTACTTC.

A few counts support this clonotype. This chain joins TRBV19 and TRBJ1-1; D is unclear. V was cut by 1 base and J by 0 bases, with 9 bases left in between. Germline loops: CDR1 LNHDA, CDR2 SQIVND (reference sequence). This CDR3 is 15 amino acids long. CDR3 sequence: CASSIVETLNTEAFF. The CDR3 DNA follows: TGTGCCAGTAGTATAGTTGAGACTCTGAACACTGAAGCTTTCTTT.

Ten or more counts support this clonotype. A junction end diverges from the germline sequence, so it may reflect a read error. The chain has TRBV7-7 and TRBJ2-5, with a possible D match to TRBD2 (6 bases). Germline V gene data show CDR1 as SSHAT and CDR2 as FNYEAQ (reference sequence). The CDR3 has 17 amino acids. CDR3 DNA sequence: TGTGCTAGCAGCTTAAACGACGCGGGAATAACCCGGGAGACCCAGTACTTC. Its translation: CASSLNDAGITRETQYF.

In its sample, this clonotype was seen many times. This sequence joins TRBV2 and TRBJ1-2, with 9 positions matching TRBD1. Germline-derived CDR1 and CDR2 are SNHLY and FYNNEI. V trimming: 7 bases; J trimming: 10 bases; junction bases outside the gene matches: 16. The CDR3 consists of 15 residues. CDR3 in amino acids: CASTTTSGTGWYYTF. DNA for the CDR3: TGTGCCAGCACGACAACTTCCGGGACAGGGTGGTACTACACCTTC.

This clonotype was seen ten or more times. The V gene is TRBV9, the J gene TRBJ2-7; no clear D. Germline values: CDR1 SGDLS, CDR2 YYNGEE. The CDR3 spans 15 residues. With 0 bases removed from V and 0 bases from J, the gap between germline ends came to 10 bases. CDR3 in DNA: TGTGCCAGCAGCGTAGGAGGCAGATACTCCTACGAGCAGTACTTC. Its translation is CASSVGGRYSYEQYF.

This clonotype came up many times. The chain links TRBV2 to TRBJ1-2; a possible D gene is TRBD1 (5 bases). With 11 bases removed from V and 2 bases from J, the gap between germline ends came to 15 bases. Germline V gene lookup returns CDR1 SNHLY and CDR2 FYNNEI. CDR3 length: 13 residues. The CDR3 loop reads CAARGGLNYGYTF. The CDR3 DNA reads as TGTGCCGCGAGGGGAGGGCTCAACTATGGCTACACCTTC. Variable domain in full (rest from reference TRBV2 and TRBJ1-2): EPEVTQTPSHQVTQMGQEVILRCVPISNHLYFYWYRQILGQKVEFLVSFYNNEISEKSEIFDDQFSVERPDGSNFTLKIRSTKLEDSAMYFCAARGGLNYGYTFGSGTRLTVV.